The 27 T cell receptor beta chains below were found in one sample sequenced in a study of T-cell reconstitution after alpha-beta-depleted transplantation in children. Construction of the TCRbeta library involved unique molecular identifiers. TCRdb analysed the PCR reads with MiXCR anew, one entry per CDR3 protein. The sample holds 350,000 to 400,000 distinct CDR3 sequences, about an eighth seen once. The input for sequencing was PBMCs, taken from the stem cell graft. These receptors were taken from a human donor who donated a stem cell graft to a child with Fanconi anemia.

This clonotype was seen only a few times. This chain joins TRBV18 and TRBJ2-4; D unresolved. The V end lost 2 bases, the J end lost 0 bases, and 8 bases lay between the germline ends. CDR3 length: 15 amino acids. Germline CDR1 is KGHSH and CDR2 is LQKENI. The CDR3 sequence is CASSPVPLAKNIQYF. In DNA form, the CDR3 reads TGTGCCAGCTCACCAGTACCACTAGCCAAAAACATTCAGTACTTC.

There are a few counts of this clonotype. This chain uses TRBV20-1 with TRBJ2-7; 7 bases line up with TRBD1. The germline V gene encodes CDR1 DFQATT and CDR2 SNEGSKA (reference sequence). The CDR3 contains 11 residues. J lost 6 bases, V lost 6 bases, and 5 bases had no gene match. DNA for the CDR3: TGCAGTGCCCACAGGGGATCCGAGCAGTACTTC. Its translation: CSAHRGSEQYF.

This clonotype was seen more than once but under ten times. The chain joins TRBV4-2 to TRBJ1-2, with D tentatively TRBD1 (6 bases). V was shortened by 3 bases and J by 4 bases, with 12 bases between the two germline ends. This CDR3 contains 14 residues. Germline V lookup: CDR1 LGHNA, CDR2 YNFKEQ. The CDR3 region has the DNA TGTGCCAGCAGCCAGGCACAGGGCGTCTATGGCTACACCTTC. It codes for CASSQAQGVYGYTF.

The V and J genes are TRBV29-1 and TRBJ2-3; D not resolved. Between the trimmed V and J ends, which lost 4 bases and 0 bases, there was a span of 8 bases. Germline V gene sequence: CDR1 SQVTM, CDR2 ANQGSEA. The CDR3 covers 13 residues. The CDR3 nucleotides read TGCAGCGTTGCAGGCTCTAGCACAGATACGCAGTATTTT. It translates to CSVAGSSTDTQYF.

This clonotype occurred a few times. This chain joins TRBV7-9 and TRBJ2-1; possible D gene TRBD1, 6 bases. CDR1 and CDR2 from the germline V gene are SEHNR and FQNEAQ (reference sequence). This CDR3 spans 15 amino acids. V lost 6 bases, J lost 3 bases, and 15 bases lay in between. The CDR3 sequence is CASRSTGTSYNEQFF. CDR3 DNA: TGTGCCAGCAGATCCACCGGGACAAGCTACAATGAGCAGTTCTTC. Complete variable domain (other parts from reference TRBV7-9 and TRBJ2-1): DTGVSQNPRHKITKRGQNVTFRCDPISEHNRLYWYRQTLGQGPEFLTYFQNEAQLEKSRLLSDRFSAERPKGSFSTLEIQRTEQGDSAMYLCASRSTGTSYNEQFFGPGTRLTVL.

The chain couples TRBV5-1 to TRBJ2-7, with 7 positions matching TRBD1. Germline V gene data show CDR1 as SGHRS and CDR2 as YFSETQ. After removal of 2 bases from V and 7 bases from J, the junction contained 12 bases not matched to a gene. The CDR3 contains 15 residues. CDR3 bases: TGCGCCAGCAGCTTATGGGCAGGGGGAACCTGGGAGCAGTACTTC. It specifies CASSLWAGGTWEQYF. The whole variable domain, remainder taken from reference TRBV5-1 and TRBJ2-7, is KAGVTQTPRYLIKTRGQQVTLSCSPISGHRSVSWYQQTPGQGLQFLFEYFSETQRNKGNFPGRFSGRQFSNSRSEMNVSTLELGDSALYLCASSLWAGGTWEQYFGPGTRLTVT.

This clonotype was recorded at least ten times. V usage is TRBV11-2 and J usage is TRBJ1-2; a possible D gene is TRBD1 (5 bases). This CDR3 is 13 amino acids long. Germline lookup yields CDR1 SGHAT and CDR2 FQNNGV. Trimming pared 4 bases from V and 3 bases from J, leaving 9 bases between. CDR3 coding DNA: TGTGCCAGCAGCTCCAGGGCTGACTATGGCTACACCTTC. It codes for CASSSRADYGYTF. Using reference TRBV11-2 and TRBJ1-2 for the parts outside the CDR3, the full variable domain is EAGVAQSPRYKIIEKRQSVAFWCNPISGHATLYWYQQILGQGPKLLIQFQNNGVVDDSQLPKDRFSAERLKGVDSTLKIQPAKLEDSAVYLCASSSRADYGYTFGSGTRLTVV.

Ten or more counts support this clonotype. This sequence joins TRBV20-1 and TRBJ2-5; 8 bases align to TRBD2. CDR1 is DFQATT, CDR2 SNEGSKA, per germline (reference sequence). V lost 6 bases, J lost 5 bases, and 2 bases stayed unmatched. The CDR3 runs to 11 residues. The CDR3 DNA reads TGCAGTGCCCCGGGGGGGGAGACCCAGTACTTC. The encoded protein is CSAPGGETQYF.

The CDR3 bases are TGCAGTGCTAGAGATGGGGCAGAGAGCACAGATACGCAGTATTTT. Amino acids: CSARDGAESTDTQYF. This chain connects TRBV20-1 to TRBJ2-3, with D possibly TRBD1 on 5 matching bases. Looked up from germline, CDR1 is DFQATT and CDR2 is SNEGSKA (reference sequence). The V and J ends lost 0 bases and 0 bases respectively, with 10 bases between them. The CDR3 extends over 15 amino acids.

This clonotype was counted at least ten times. V and J are TRBV11-2 and TRBJ2-1; D remains ambiguous. CDR1 SGHAT and CDR2 FQNNGV come from the germline V gene. Trimming shortened V by 2 bases and J by 0 bases, and 8 bases separated the two germline ends. CDR3 length: 15 residues. The CDR3 is CASSLSPSSYNEQFF. The CDR3 DNA sequence: TGTGCCAGCAGCTTAAGTCCCTCCTCCTACAATGAGCAGTTCTTC.

This clonotype was picked up a small number of times. This rearrangement joins TRBV3-1 to TRBJ2-7; no definite D call. V gave up 4 bases and J gave up 1 base, with 14 bases separating them. Germline loops: CDR1 LGHDT, CDR2 YNNKEL (reference sequence). This CDR3 has 15 amino acids. The CDR3 DNA reads TGTGCCAGCAGCCCCCGCCCCGGGCCATCCTACGAGCAGTACTTC. Translated: CASSPRPGPSYEQYF.

The V gene is TRBV27, the J gene TRBJ2-3; D may match TRBD1 or TRBD2 (5 bases each). Germline V gene data show CDR1 as MNHEY and CDR2 as SMNVEV (reference sequence). The CDR3 runs 15 residues. The germline V and J ends were trimmed by 6 bases and 6 bases, with 19 bases remaining between them. The CDR3, as DNA: TGTGCCAGCAGCCTCTTATACCAGGGACGGGATACGCAGTATTTT. Its translation is CASSLLYQGRDTQYF.

The chain has TRBV15 and TRBJ2-6; D unresolved. The CDR3 runs 20 residues. Germline loops: CDR1 LNHNV, CDR2 YYDKDF (reference sequence). V shed 0 bases and J shed 0 bases, with 18 bases lying between them. The CDR3 is CATSREPRPSGISGANVLTF. Here the CDR3 DNA reads TGTGCCACCAGCAGAGAGCCCCGGCCCAGTGGGATCTCTGGGGCCAACGTCCTGACTTTC.

V and J are TRBV13 and TRBJ2-1, with 10 bases fitting TRBD2. Germline loops: CDR1 PRHDT, CDR2 FYEKMQ (reference sequence). The CDR3 extends over 15 amino acids. Trimming took 3 bases from V and 7 from J; bases not matched to a gene: 6. The CDR3, as DNA: TGTGCCAGCAGCTTTTCTAGCGGGGGAGAAAATGAGCAGTTCTTC. Protein product: CASSFSSGGENEQFF. The full variable domain, its missing parts supplied by reference TRBV13 and TRBJ2-1, is AAGVIQSPRHLIKEKRETATLKCYPIPRHDTVYWYQQGPGQDPQFLISFYEKMQSDKGSIPDRFSAQQFSDYHSELNMSSLELGDSALYFCASSFSSGGENEQFFGPGTRLTVL.

This clonotype was seen many times. The rearrangement uses TRBV6-6 and TRBJ2-3, with TRBD2 identical over 13 bases. The trim removed 8 bases at V and 5 bases at J, leaving 1 base unmatched. CDR1 and CDR2 (germline): MNHNY, SVGAGI (reference sequence). The CDR3 length is 13 residues. CDR3 in amino acids: CASGTSGEDTQYF. As DNA, the CDR3 is TGTGCCAGCGGGACTAGCGGGGAAGATACGCAGTATTTT.

This chain links TRBV18 with TRBJ2-5; unclear D gene. V lost 1 base to trimming and J lost 2 bases, with 11 bases between them. The CDR3 runs to 15 residues. In germline, CDR1 is KGHSH, CDR2 LQKENI. The DNA of the CDR3 is TGTGCCAGCTCACCACGTGTAGGGCAGCAAGAGACCCAGTACTTC. It encodes CASSPRVGQQETQYF.

This clonotype was seen a handful of times. The chain links TRBV5-6 to TRBJ2-1; 7 nucleotides align to TRBD2. In germline, CDR1 is SGHDT, CDR2 YYEEEE. The CDR3 runs to 16 residues. V lost 4 bases, J lost 4 bases, and 11 bases stayed unmatched. CDR3 sequence reads: CASSPRAGNLYNEQFF. In DNA form, the CDR3 reads TGTGCCAGCAGCCCCCGAGCGGGGAACCTATACAATGAGCAGTTCTTC.

This clonotype was counted at least ten times. The rearrangement joins TRBV5-1 to TRBJ1-1; 7 bases are shared with TRBD1. Losses at the gene ends were 1 base for V and 2 bases for J; bases not matched to a gene: 8. This CDR3 comprises 16 residues. Germline V gives CDR1 SGHRS, CDR2 YFSETQ. In DNA, the CDR3 is TGCGCCAGCAGCTTGCACTTGGGACAGCCAAACACTGAAGCTTTCTTT. Its protein product is CASSLHLGQPNTEAFF.

This clonotype was picked up a small number of times. The J gene is TRBJ2-2, the V gene TRBV7-9, with TRBD1 identical over 7 bases. CDR1 and CDR2 from the germline V gene are SEHNR and FQNEAQ (reference sequence). The J segment lost 2 bases and the V segment lost 1 base, leaving 1 base of the junction unmatched. The CDR3 loop spans 15 amino acids. The chain's CDR3 is CASSLEGANTGELFF. The CDR3 nucleotides read TGTGCCAGCAGCTTAGAGGGGGCAAACACCGGGGAGCTGTTTTTT.

V is TRBV5-1 and J is TRBJ2-1, with TRBD1 identical over 10 bases. The CDR3 runs 16 residues. With 0 bases clipped from V and 7 bases from J, the junction kept 7 bases outside the gene matches. From germline, CDR1 is SGHRS and CDR2 YFSETQ. CDR3 amino acids: CASSLAGTGAFNEQFF. The CDR3 nucleotides are TGCGCCAGCAGCTTGGCCGGGACAGGGGCATTTAATGAGCAGTTCTTC.

This chain connects TRBV5-1 to TRBJ2-2, with 7 bases lining up with TRBD1. The J segment lost 6 bases and the V segment lost 1 base, leaving 6 bases of the junction unmatched. CDR3 length equals 15 residues. Per germline, CDR1 SGHRS and CDR2 YFSETQ. The DNA of the CDR3 is TGCGCCAGCAGCTTGAAGGGCCAGGGGGCCGGGGAGCTGTTTTTT. The encoded protein is CASSLKGQGAGELFF.

CDR3: CASSQGPGAGPTNEKLFF. The CDR3 coding sequence is TGCGCCAGCAGCCAAGGACCCGGGGCAGGGCCAACTAATGAAAAACTGTTTTTT. The chain links TRBV4-3 to TRBJ1-4, with D tentatively TRBD1 (5 bases). The V gene's germline CDR1 is LGHNA and CDR2 YSLEER. Deletions cut 1 base from V and 0 bases from J, with 15 bases between. The CDR3 totals 18 residues.

This clonotype has only a few counts. This chain joins TRBV5-1 and TRBJ2-5; 7 bases map to TRBD1. Germline CDR1 and CDR2: SGHRS and YFSETQ. CDR3 length equals 15 residues. J gave up 3 bases and V 0 bases, and 5 bases lay outside the gene matches. The CDR3 DNA follows: TGCGCCAGCAGCTTGGCCGCGACAGGGAAAGAGACCCAGTACTTC. Translation: CASSLAATGKETQYF.

This clonotype was counted only a few times. This chain links TRBV12-3 or TRBV12-4 with TRBJ1-1; 9 bases align to TRBD1. This CDR3 comprises 16 residues. J gave up 2 bases and V 3 bases, and 7 bases lay outside the gene matches. The CDR3 DNA is TGTGCCAGCAGTTTTACAGGGGGCAAGGGTAACACTGAAGCTTTCTTT. Protein: CASSFTGGKGNTEAFF.

Ten or more counts support this clonotype. This chain connects TRBV5-1 to TRBJ1-5; D gene unclear. The CDR3 consists of 16 residues. With 0 bases removed from V and 0 bases from J, the gap between germline ends came to 10 bases. The germline CDR1 and CDR2 sequences are SGHRS and YFSETQ. CDR3 region: CASSLEPSGSNQPQHF. The CDR3 nucleotides read TGCGCCAGCAGCTTGGAACCCTCTGGTAGCAATCAGCCCCAGCATTTT.

This clonotype was counted ten times or more. The CDR3 is CASSSLRDRGDPRNQPQHF. The CDR3 DNA follows: TGTGCCAGCAGCTCTTTACGGGACAGGGGTGATCCAAGAAATCAGCCCCAGCATTTT. V and J are TRBV27 and TRBJ1-5; 10 bases align to TRBD1. Germline assignment: CDR1 MNHEY and CDR2 SMNVEV (reference sequence). The CDR3 sequence is 19 residues long. The ends lost 6 bases at V and 4 bases at J; junction bases unmatched: 18.

Ten or more counts support this clonotype. This chain links TRBV20-1 with TRBJ2-1; TRBD2 matches 14 bases. CDR1 is DFQATT, CDR2 SNEGSKA, per germline (reference sequence). The CDR3 covers 14 residues. The junction had 8 bases not matched to a gene; V was cut back by 6 bases and J by 10 bases. CDR3 nucleotide sequence: TGCAGTGCCGGAGGACTAGCGGGGGGCCGGGAGCAGTTCTTC. This encodes CSAGGLAGGREQFF.